The clone carrying this T cell receptor beta chain was detected only a few times. Its antigen is unknown. The data are from a study of T cell repertoires in cytomegalovirus infection. The overall study: CMV infection together with matching HLA type was indicated by public TCR beta signatures.

The junction had 11 bases not matched to a gene; V was cut back by 5 bases and J by 5 bases. Germline assignment: CDR1 SGHTA and CDR2 FQGNSA. The CDR3 is 16 amino acids. TCRdb passed the reads through MiXCR, listing each CDR3 protein once. This sample has more than 200,000 distinct CDR3 sequences, with roughly 9% found just once. Study conclusions and caveats: Frequencies of public TCR beta families were cumulated, and this identified carriers of CMV plus the relevant HLA. There were HLA-C-restricted CMV-specific TCR beta clonotypes dominating the ex vivo response.

The rearrangement uses TRBV7-2 and TRBJ2-4; 8 bases line up with TRBD1. The sequence came from a human donor in good health (CMV status not recorded). Some clones in this sample may be carry-over from other donors' samples. Sequenced sample: PBMCs. CDR3 amino acids: CASSRGPGQGENIQYF. The CDR3 DNA reads as TGTGCCAGCAGCCGAGGACCAGGACAGGGCGAAAACATTCAGTACTTC.